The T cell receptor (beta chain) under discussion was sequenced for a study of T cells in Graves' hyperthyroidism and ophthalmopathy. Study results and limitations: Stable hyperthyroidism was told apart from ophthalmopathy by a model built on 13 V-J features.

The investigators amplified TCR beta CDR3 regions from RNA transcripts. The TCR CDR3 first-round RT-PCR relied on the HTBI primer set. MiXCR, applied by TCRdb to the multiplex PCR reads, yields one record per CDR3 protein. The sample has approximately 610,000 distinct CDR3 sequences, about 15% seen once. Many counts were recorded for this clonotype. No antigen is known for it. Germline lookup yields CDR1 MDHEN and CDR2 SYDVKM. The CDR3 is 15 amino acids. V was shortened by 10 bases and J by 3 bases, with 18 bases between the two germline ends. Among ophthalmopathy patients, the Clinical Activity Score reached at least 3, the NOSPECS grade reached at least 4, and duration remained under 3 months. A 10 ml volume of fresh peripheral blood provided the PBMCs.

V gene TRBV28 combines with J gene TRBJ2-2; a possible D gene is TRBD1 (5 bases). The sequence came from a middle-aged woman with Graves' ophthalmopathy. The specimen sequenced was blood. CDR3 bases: TGTGCCACCAAGTTAGGGGAACGGTACACCGGGGAGCTGTTTTTT. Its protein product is CATKLGERYTGELFF.